This entry lists 31 T cell receptor beta chains sequenced from one sample in a study of blood T cell repertoires in COVID-19. Method: immunoSEQ multiplex PCR; TCRdb's copy keeps in-frame clones and lacks some. The profile shows fewer than 350,000 clones, 85% of them singletons. Sequencing input: PBMCs or T cells enriched from blood (not recorded which). Every receptor here comes from a woman in her 30s who had been exposed to COVID-19.

This chain links TRBV28 with TRBJ1-4; a weak D match, TRBD1 (6 bases). Germline values: CDR1 MDHEN, CDR2 SYDVKM. The V gene lost 8 bases and the J gene lost 7 bases, with 11 bases spanning the gap. The CDR3 consists of 12 residues. The CDR3 bases are TGTGCCAGCGGCAGACAGGCTGAAAAACTGTTTTTT. Translated: CASGRQAEKLFF.

The V gene is TRBV30, the J gene TRBJ1-3, with 8 bases that match TRBD1. This CDR3 is built from 14 residues. In germline, CDR1 is GTSNPN, CDR2 SVGIG (reference sequence). Trimming at V came to 7 bases and at J to 0 bases, leaving 5 bases not matched to a gene. The CDR3, as DNA: TGTGCCTTAACAGGGGGTTTCTCTGGAAACACCATATATTTT. Its protein product is CALTGGFSGNTIYF.

The chain employs TRBV25-1 and TRBJ2-1; TRBD2 aligns across 9 bases. J was trimmed by 3 bases and V by 3 bases; bases with no gene match: 3. Germline loops: CDR1 MGHDK, CDR2 SYGVNS. The CDR3 contains 15 residues. This CDR3 is CASSDSGGHYNEQFF. The CDR3 DNA is TGTGCCAGCAGTGATAGCGGGGGACACTACAATGAGCAGTTCTTC.

The chain has TRBV7-9 and TRBJ2-1, with 11 bases fitting TRBD2. The trim removed 6 bases at V and 5 bases at J, leaving 6 bases unmatched. Germline V lookup: CDR1 SEHNR, CDR2 FQNEAQ (reference sequence). The CDR3 contains 15 residues. CDR3 sequence reads: CASSRLAGNDNEQFF. The DNA of the CDR3 is TGTGCCAGCAGTCGACTAGCGGGGAACGACAATGAGCAGTTCTTC.

The chain carries TRBV5-1 and TRBJ1-1; the D gene is possibly TRBD1 (6 bases). Per germline, CDR1 SGHRS and CDR2 YFSETQ. V lost 4 bases, J lost 5 bases, and 9 bases lay in between. This CDR3 region has 12 residues. The chain's CDR3 is CASSEDRTEAFF. The CDR3 DNA follows: TGCGCCAGCAGCGAGGACAGAACTGAAGCTTTCTTT.

V is TRBV6-5 and J is TRBJ1-1; 7 nucleotides line up with TRBD1. There are 14 residues in the CDR3. Germline V gives CDR1 MNHEY, CDR2 SVGAGI. The trim removed 11 bases at V and 1 base at J, leaving 10 bases unmatched. This chain's CDR3 is CAAGLQGGNTEAFF. In DNA form, the CDR3 reads TGTGCCGCGGGTCTTCAGGGGGGGAACACTGAAGCTTTCTTT.

The chain is built from TRBV7-6 and TRBJ1-1; D may be TRBD1 (6 bases). In germline, CDR1 is SGHVS, CDR2 FNYEAQ. V dropped 1 base and J dropped 5 bases, with 14 bases sitting between them. CDR3 length: 15 amino acids. Here the CDR3 DNA reads TGTGCCAGCAGCTTAGTACAAGGGGGTGGAACTGAAGCTTTCTTT. Translation: CASSLVQGGGTEAFF.

The V gene is TRBV27, the J gene TRBJ2-1; 7 bases align to TRBD2. The V segment lost 6 bases and the J segment 3 bases; nucleotides outside the gene matches: 5. Germline values: CDR1 MNHEY, CDR2 SMNVEV (reference sequence). CDR3 length: 14 amino acids. CDR3 residues: CASRSTSFYNEQFF. CDR3 nucleotides: TGTGCCAGCAGGTCGACTAGCTTCTACAATGAGCAGTTCTTC.

This chain uses TRBV4-2 with TRBJ2-4; the D gene is possibly TRBD2 (6 bases). The CDR3 is 13 residues long. The V end was cut by 0 bases, the J end by 9 bases, with 9 bases between. Germline CDR1 and CDR2: LGHNA and YNFKEQ. As DNA, the CDR3 is TGTGCCAGCAGCCAAGATTTCGGGAGCATTCAGTACTTC. Amino acids: CASSQDFGSIQYF.

This CDR3 reads CASSQDRRIDMNTEAFF. CDR3 DNA sequence: TGCGCCAGCAGCCAAGACAGAAGAATAGACATGAACACTGAAGCTTTCTTT. The chain employs TRBV4-3 and TRBJ1-1; D is ambiguous. The CDR3 is 17 amino acids. Germline V gene lookup returns CDR1 LGHNA and CDR2 YSLEER. The V end lost 0 bases, the J end lost 0 bases, and 14 bases lay between the germline ends.

The table lists this clone with a few counts. The V gene is TRBV2, the J gene TRBJ2-6, with TRBD1 identical over 10 bases. V dropped 4 bases and J dropped 2; count of bases not matched to a gene: 17. Germline V CDR1 and CDR2: SNHLY, FYNNEI. The CDR3 spans 21 residues. In DNA form, the CDR3 reads TGTGCCAGCAGTGTTAATTTTGGGACAGGGGAGCGACTCACTGGGGCCAACGTCCTGACTTTC. It encodes CASSVNFGTGERLTGANVLTF.

The chain links TRBV30 to TRBJ2-7; TRBD2 matches at 9 bases. The CDR3 loop spans 15 amino acids. The junction had 13 bases not matched to a gene; V was cut back by 4 bases and J by 6 bases. The V gene's germline CDR1 is GTSNPN and CDR2 SVGIG (reference sequence). The CDR3 sequence is CAWTLRREGRLEQYF. DNA of the CDR3: TGTGCCTGGACCTTAAGGCGGGAGGGCCGTCTCGAGCAGTACTTC.

The chain recombines TRBV2 with TRBJ2-5, with D possibly TRBD1 on 8 matching bases. Germline CDR1 reads SNHLY; CDR2 reads FYNNEI. Trimming cost V 9 bases and J 1 base, with 21 bases left between them. The CDR3 runs to 16 residues. CDR3 loop: CARSGGAGLGQETQYF. The CDR3 DNA reads as TGTGCCAGATCAGGGGGCGCAGGACTAGGCCAAGAGACCCAGTACTTC.

The chain carries TRBV7-2 and TRBJ2-7, with D possibly matching TRBD2 (6 bases). Germline loops: CDR1 SGHTA, CDR2 FQGNSA. The CDR3 sequence is 15 residues long. The V end was cut by 1 base, the J end by 3 bases, with 13 bases between. This chain's CDR3 is CASSLEVTRIYEQYF. The CDR3 coding sequence is TGTGCCAGCAGCTTAGAAGTGACTAGAATCTACGAGCAGTACTTC. The full variable domain, in which reference TRBV7-2 and TRBJ2-7 provide the parts outside the CDR3, is GAGVSQSPSNKVTEKGKDVELRCDPISGHTALYWYRQSLGQGLEFLIYFQGNSAPDKSGLPSDRFSAERTGGSVSTLTIQRTQQEDSAVYLCASSLEVTRIYEQYFGPGTRLTVT.

The chain has TRBV7-9 and TRBJ1-1; no firm D call. The CDR3 length is 13 residues. V shed 3 bases and J shed 0 bases, with 5 bases lying between them. The germline V gene has CDR1 SEHNR and CDR2 FQNEAQ (reference sequence). The CDR3, as DNA: TGTGCCAGCAGCTTTGAGGTGAACACTGAAGCTTTCTTT. Translating it yields CASSFEVNTEAFF.

This clone is a singleton in its sample. The V call is TRBV25-1, the J call TRBJ2-1; tentative D call: TRBD2 (5 bases). Germline V gene data show CDR1 as MGHDK and CDR2 as SYGVNS. This CDR3 is 13 amino acids long. V shed 4 bases and J shed 10 bases, with 14 bases lying between them. The CDR3: CASSAPRVGEQFF. CDR3 in DNA: TGTGCCAGCAGTGCTCCGAGGGTTGGGGAGCAGTTCTTC. Filled out from reference TRBV25-1 and TRBJ2-1, the complete variable domain reads EADIYQTPRYLVIGTGKKITLECSQTMGHDKMYWYQQDPGMELHLIHYSYGVNSTEKGDLSSESTVSRIRTEHFPLTLESARPSHTSQYLCASSAPRVGEQFFGPGTRLTVL.

The V call is TRBV28, the J call TRBJ2-3, with D hard to call. The germline gives CDR1 MDHEN, CDR2 SYDVKM. V lost 5 bases to trimming and J lost 0 bases, with 9 bases between them. The CDR3 has 14 residues. CDR3 sequence: CASSLGASTDTQYF. The CDR3 DNA sequence: TGTGCCAGCAGTCTAGGTGCTAGCACAGATACGCAGTATTTT.

The chain links TRBV20-1 to TRBJ2-7, with 7 bases matching TRBD2. J was trimmed by 4 bases and V by 3 bases; bases with no gene match: 3. Germline V gene lookup returns CDR1 DFQATT and CDR2 SNEGSKA (reference sequence). This CDR3 spans 12 amino acids. DNA for the CDR3: TGCAGTGCTAGTCGCGGGAGATACGAGCAGTACTTC. It is translated as CSASRGRYEQYF.

The chain combines TRBV2 with TRBJ1-6, with no clear D. The CDR3 runs to 12 residues. Trimming removed 6 bases at V and 7 bases at J, with 7 bases between. CDR1 SNHLY and CDR2 FYNNEI come from the germline V gene. CDR3 in DNA: TGTGCCAGCAGAGTACTAAATTCACCCCTCCACTTT. Translation: CASRVLNSPLHF.

This chain uses TRBV27 with TRBJ2-1; 12 bases map to TRBD2. The trim removed 5 bases at V and 10 bases at J, leaving 15 bases unmatched. The CDR3 consists of 17 residues. Germline CDR1 and CDR2: MNHEY and SMNVEV (reference sequence). The CDR3 loop reads CASSRLSLAGGAQEQFF. In DNA, the CDR3 is TGTGCCAGCAGTCGATTATCCCTAGCGGGAGGGGCACAGGAGCAGTTCTTC.

V gene TRBV18 combines with J gene TRBJ2-7, with D maybe TRBD2 (6 bases). There are 15 residues in the CDR3. Trimming cost V 5 bases and J 0 bases, with 14 bases left between them. CDR1 is KGHSH, CDR2 LQKENI, per germline. DNA for the CDR3: TGTGCCAGCTCAGAATCGGGCGGGACCTCCTACGAGCAGTACTTC. This gives the protein CASSESGGTSYEQYF. The full variable domain, with the rest looked up from reference TRBV18 and TRBJ2-7, is NAGVMQNPRHLVRRRGQEARLRCSPMKGHSHVYWYRQLPEEGLKFMVYLQKENIIDESGMPKERFSAEFPKEGPSILRIQQVVRGDSAAYFCASSESGGTSYEQYFGPGTRLTVT.

The CDR3 loop is CSVGGSGESPLHF. The CDR3 coding sequence is TGCAGCGTTGGGGGCTCTGGGGAATCACCCCTCCACTTT. J is TRBJ1-6 and V is TRBV29-1; weak D call: TRBD1 (5 bases). Germline V lookup: CDR1 SQVTM, CDR2 ANQGSEA. The CDR3 covers 13 residues. Trimming pared 4 bases from V and 10 bases from J, leaving 14 bases between.

The rearrangement links TRBV6-6 to TRBJ1-5, with TRBD1 matching 7 bases. The length of the CDR3 is 16 residues. The germline V gene has CDR1 MNHNY and CDR2 SVGAGI (reference sequence). V shed 7 bases, J shed 4 bases, and the junction held 13 bases outside the gene matches. The CDR3 bases are TGTGCCAGCACCCCGCAGGGGGTTGGAGAGAATCAGCCCCAGCATTTT. Amino acids: CASTPQGVGENQPQHF.

This chain joins TRBV5-1 and TRBJ1-1, with D perhaps TRBD1 (6 bases). The germline V and J ends were trimmed by 4 bases and 1 base, with 17 bases remaining between them. Germline CDR1 SGHRS, CDR2 YFSETQ. The CDR3 totals 16 residues. CDR3 bases: TGCGCCAGCAGCCTCAGAGGGGGACACAGGAACACTGAAGCTTTCTTT. This codes for CASSLRGGHRNTEAFF.

The chain couples TRBV7-2 to TRBJ1-5; D is ambiguous. Trimming removed 4 bases from V and 3 bases from J, with 10 bases in between. This CDR3 contains 14 residues. Germline V CDR1 and CDR2: SGHTA, FQGNSA. CDR3 DNA: TGTGCCAGCAGCTCTAGCGGGAACAATCAGCCCCAGCATTTT. Translated, it gives CASSSSGNNQPQHF.

The V and J genes are TRBV9 and TRBJ1-2; 9 bases match TRBD1. V dropped 5 bases and J dropped 8; count of bases not matched to a gene: 13. CDR3 length: 15 residues. The germline CDR1 and CDR2 sequences are SGDLS and YYNGEE. CDR3 sequence: CASRPPGQGKGGYTF. CDR3 DNA sequence: TGTGCCAGCAGGCCCCCGGGACAGGGTAAAGGAGGCTACACCTTC.

The chain employs TRBV28 and TRBJ1-2; 9 positions agree with TRBD1. The CDR3 extends over 12 amino acids. CDR1 MDHEN and CDR2 SYDVKM come from the germline V gene. Trimming removed 10 bases from V and 0 bases from J; junction bases left unmatched: 0. The CDR3 loop is CANRGPNYGYTF. CDR3 coding DNA: TGTGCCAACAGGGGGCCTAACTATGGCTACACCTTC.

V and J are TRBV4-2 and TRBJ1-2; 8 bases match TRBD1. Trimming cost V 0 bases and J 8 bases; bases outside gene matches: 8. The germline V gene encodes CDR1 LGHNA and CDR2 YNFKEQ. The CDR3 is 15 residues long. The CDR3 protein is CASSQDRQGKYGYTF. The CDR3 DNA is TGTGCCAGCAGCCAAGATCGACAGGGGAAGTACGGCTACACCTTC.

This clone appeared once. The V call is TRBV12-3 or TRBV12-4, the J call TRBJ2-3; D remains unclear. Trimming left V 5 bases short and J 1 base short, with 7 bases between. The CDR3 loop spans 13 amino acids. The CDR3 bases are TGTGCCAGCAGTAGAGAACGCACAGATACGCAGTATTTT. Protein: CASSRERTDTQYF.

This chain joins TRBV4-1 and TRBJ2-7; 12 nucleotides agree with TRBD1. The CDR3 is 18 residues long. The J segment lost 0 bases and the V segment lost 1 base, leaving 7 bases of the junction unmatched. The V gene's germline CDR1 is MGHRA and CDR2 YSYEKL. The CDR3 coding sequence is TGCGCCAGCAGCCAAGGGGGACAGGGGGCCATACGCTCCTACGAGCAGTACTTC. Amino acid sequence: CASSQGGQGAIRSYEQYF.

The chain uses TRBV28 and TRBJ2-7, with 9 bases that match TRBD2. V lost 3 bases to trimming and J lost 4 bases; unmatched junction nucleotides: 4. The CDR3 spans 14 residues. Per the germline V gene, CDR1 is MDHEN and CDR2 is SYDVKM. The CDR3 DNA sequence: TGTGCCAGCAGTTTTGGCGGGGGGGTATACGAGCAGTACTTC. Translating gives CASSFGGGVYEQYF.